The T cell receptor beta chain under discussion was sequenced for a study of TIL therapy for anti-PD-1-resistant metastatic lung cancer. On the study more broadly: Tumors were harvested before any PD-1/PD-L1 blockade. Median tumor PD-L1 proportion score was roughly 5.5%.

The libraries were made with immunoSEQ v3. Survey-level samples got 2 million or so read pairs; deep-level samples got about 4.5-6.5 million. This table comes from immunoSEQ multiplex PCR, and its TCRdb copy is limited to in-frame clones, with some not included. The sample includes tens of thousands of clones, just over 85% seen only once; the top ten take 4% to 6%. With regard to this clone: The target antigen is unknown.

The CDR3 is 16 residues long. The germline V gene encodes CDR1 MNHNS and CDR2 SASEGT. After removal of 4 bases from V and 2 bases from J, the junction contained 10 bases not matched to a gene. Notes on the study in general: This highly selected cohort may not generalize to typical lung cancer patients.

Time point of the sample: pre-treatment sample, taken before nivolumab and TIL therapy. Material: blood, obtained at baseline. The TCR sequence derives from a person aged 25 to 79 with non-small cell lung cancer. J is TRBJ2-5 and V is TRBV6-1, with TRBD2 matching over 7 bases. The CDR3 DNA is TGTGCCAGCAGTGGCGCTAGGGAGGGGCTGCAAGAGACCCAGTACTTC. Encoded protein: CASSGAREGLQETQYF.